This T cell receptor (beta chain) derives from a study of cytomegalovirus exposure and HLA in healthy donors. General study findings and limits: Later analysis indicated greater clonal expansion among HLA-associated TCR beta chains than among equally common other chains. The authors confirmed in vitro that three CMV-associated chains were specific for CMV antigens. A later analysis found TCR association rates differed by HLA locus, highest for DRB1 and lowest for HLA-C. About 87% or about 30% of the time was how often most TCR beta V segments were productive, according to an earlier analysis.

The CDR3 is 15 amino acids. Germline CDR1 GTSNPN, CDR2 SVGIG (reference sequence). Trimming left V 2 bases short and J 1 base short, with 14 bases between. Points on this clone: Its antigen remains unidentified.

PCR was performed using 60 Vbeta and 13 Jbeta primers. Sequencing used immunoSEQ multiplex PCR; TCRdb keeps in-frame clones, though not all of them. The sample has 80,000 to 95,000 clones, almost 85% seen once; the top ten hold around 6%. Sequencing was carried out using PBMCs. This TCR came from a woman between 18 and 29 years old in good health and CMV-seropositive. The chain joins TRBV30 to TRBJ2-5; TRBD1 is a possible D gene (5 bases). The CDR3 bases are TGTGCCTGGAGTTTCACAGGACGGCCCCAAGAGACCCAGTACTTC. This gives the protein CAWSFTGRPQETQYF.